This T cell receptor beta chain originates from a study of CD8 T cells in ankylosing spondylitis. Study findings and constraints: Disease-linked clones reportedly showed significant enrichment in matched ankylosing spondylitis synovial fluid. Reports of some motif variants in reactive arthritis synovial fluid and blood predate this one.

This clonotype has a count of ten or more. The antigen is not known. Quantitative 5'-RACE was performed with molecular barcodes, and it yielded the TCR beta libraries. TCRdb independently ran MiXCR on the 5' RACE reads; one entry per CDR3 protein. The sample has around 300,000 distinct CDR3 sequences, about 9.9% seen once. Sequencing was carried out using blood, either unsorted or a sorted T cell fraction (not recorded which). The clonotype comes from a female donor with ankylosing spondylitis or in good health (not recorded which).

The CDR3 coding sequence is TGTGCCAGCAGTTCCGTCGACAGGGGCTATGGCTACACCTTC. Its translation is CASSSVDRGYGYTF. The chain couples TRBV28 to TRBJ1-2; TRBD1 matches 8 bases. V shed 4 bases and J 4 bases; nucleotides not matched to a gene: 5. In germline, CDR1 is MDHEN, CDR2 SYDVKM. This CDR3 is built from 14 residues.